This paragraph reports one T cell receptor (beta chain). Antigen: not known. TCRdb recomputed calls from the 5' RACE reads with MiXCR, one row per CDR3 protein. The repertoire holds about 450,000 distinct CDR3 sequences, with around 18% as singletons. This specimen comes from a study of identical twins. Study conclusions and caveats: Within cord blood, abundant beta clonotypes carried fewer insertions, but memory repertoires showed no such trend.

The length of the CDR3 is 15 residues. Germline lookup yields CDR1 SGHVS and CDR2 FNYEAQ. J lost 4 bases, V lost 5 bases, and 6 bases had no gene match. Sequencing was performed on naive T cells sorted from blood. The V call is TRBV7-6, the J call TRBJ2-2; 8 bases are a match to TRBD1. This clonotype originated in a middle-aged man in good health. The CDR3: CASSIRQGPTGELFF. The CDR3 coding sequence is TGTGCCAGCAGCATAAGACAGGGGCCCACCGGGGAGCTGTTTTTT.